This T cell receptor beta chain comes out of a study of shared clonotypes between healthy human individuals. Overall study results and limits: Clonotypes shared by all four sorted-subset donors had higher generation probabilities than non-shared clonotypes.

HIV-negative, healthy adults without recent acute infections or vaccinations were the donors. Some clones are missing from TCRdb's copy, which holds only in-frame ones; the method was immunoSEQ multiplex PCR. The table records 950,000 to 1,200,000 clones, about 80% of them present only once. Note on this clone: What it recognizes is unknown.

The sequenced sample consisted of memory CD4+ T cells from PBMCs. Subset in this sample: CD45RA-negative fraction. This sequence originates from a man aged 18 to 29 in good health. Some clones in this sample may be carry-over from other donors' samples.

CDR3 sequence reads: CASSSLPFSYNEQFF. CDR3 in DNA: TGTGCCAGCAGTTCCTTACCATTCTCCTACAATGAGCAGTTCTTC. The chain is built from TRBV27 and TRBJ2-1; no definite D call. The CDR3 totals 15 residues. V lost 4 bases, J lost 0 bases, and 10 bases lay in between. CDR1 and CDR2 (germline): MNHEY, SMNVEV (reference sequence).